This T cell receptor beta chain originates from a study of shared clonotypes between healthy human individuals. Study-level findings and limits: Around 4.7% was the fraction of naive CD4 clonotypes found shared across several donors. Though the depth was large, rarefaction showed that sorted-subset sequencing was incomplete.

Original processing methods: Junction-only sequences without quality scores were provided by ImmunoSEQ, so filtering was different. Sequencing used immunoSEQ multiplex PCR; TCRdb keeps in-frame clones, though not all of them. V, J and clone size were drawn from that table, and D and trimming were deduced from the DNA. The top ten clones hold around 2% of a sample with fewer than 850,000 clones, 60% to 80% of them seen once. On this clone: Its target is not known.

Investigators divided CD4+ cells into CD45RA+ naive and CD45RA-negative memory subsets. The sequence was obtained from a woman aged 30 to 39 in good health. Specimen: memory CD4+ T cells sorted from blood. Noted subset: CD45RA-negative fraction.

The DNA for the CDR3 is TGTGCCAGCAGCTTAGGGACTAGCGGGAGTGGAGAGACCCAGTACTTC. This translates into CASSLGTSGSGETQYF. The chain couples TRBV11-2 to TRBJ2-5; TRBD2 agrees at 13 bases. Germline values: CDR1 SGHAT, CDR2 FQNNGV. After removal of 1 base from V and 4 bases from J, the junction contained 3 bases not matched to a gene. CDR3 length: 16 amino acids.